The 4 T cell receptor beta chains below come from one sample, sequenced in a study of CD8+ T cells in alopecia areata. The sequencing template was cDNA reverse transcribed from extracted RNA. Clones were read by immunoSEQ multiplex PCR, and TCRdb kept only the in-frame ones, dropping some. There are about 100,000 clones in the sample; almost 60% occur only once, and 20% to 25% lies in the top ten. The sequencing sample was made of CD8+ T cells sorted from blood. The receptors shown here come from a human donor in good health.

This clone turned up a few times. The V call is TRBV4-3, the J call TRBJ2-7; a weak D match, TRBD1 (6 bases). The CDR3 is made up of 14 amino acids. Trimming removed 4 bases at V and 3 bases at J, with 13 bases between. In germline, CDR1 is LGHNA, CDR2 YSLEER. DNA of the CDR3: TGCGCCAGCAGCCCGGACAGCGGTAACTACGAGCAGTACTTC. It codes for CASSPDSGNYEQYF.

In the case of this clone: A read error may produce the germline difference seen at one junction end. The rearrangement links TRBV9 to TRBJ2-7; possibly TRBD2 for D (6 bases). CDR1 is SGDLS and CDR2 is YYNGEE in the germline V gene. CDR3 length equals 14 residues. The CDR3 DNA is TGTGCCAGCAGCGGTCGGGACTCCTCCAACGAGCAGTACTTC. Translated, it gives CASSGRDSSNEQYF.

The rearrangement joins TRBV7-9 to TRBJ2-4, with D maybe TRBD2 (7 bases). V lost 5 bases to trimming and J lost 12 bases, with 14 bases between them. The CDR3 is made up of 12 amino acids. CDR1 and CDR2 from the germline V gene are SEHNR and FQNEAQ (reference sequence). Here the CDR3 reads CASSPAGATQYF. CDR3 sequence (DNA): TGTGCCAGCAGCCCGGCGGGGGCTACTCAGTACTTC. Supplemented by reference TRBV7-9 and TRBJ2-4, the full variable domain reads DTGVSQNPRHKITKRGQNVTFRCDPISEHNRLYWYRQTLGQGPEFLTYFQNEAQLEKSRLLSDRFSAERPKGSFSTLEIQRTEQGDSAMYLCASSPAGATQYFGAGTRLSVL.

This clone was recorded a few times. V gene TRBV28 combines with J gene TRBJ2-3, with D hard to call. This CDR3 has 14 amino acids. Germline CDR1 reads MDHEN; CDR2 reads SYDVKM. V was pared by 8 bases and J by 4 bases, with 16 bases between. CDR3 region: CASRLSTGPDTQYF. In DNA, the CDR3 is TGTGCCAGCCGGTTATCGACGGGTCCAGATACGCAGTATTTT.